The T cell receptor beta chain under discussion was sequenced for a study of blood T cell repertoires in COVID-19. Germline loops: CDR1 SGHRS, CDR2 YFSETQ. This CDR3 has 14 amino acids. The ends were cut back, 6 bases at V and 5 bases at J, with 17 bases in the middle. Sequencing used immunoSEQ multiplex PCR; TCRdb keeps in-frame clones, though not all of them. The repertoire holds about 110,000 clones, with around 85% as singletons. This rearrangement joins TRBV5-1 to TRBJ1-1; maybe TRBD1 (6 bases). This sequence was found in a man over 45 with acute or convalescent COVID-19. The sequenced material came from peripheral blood. The CDR3 region is CASTLTGWGTEAFF. CDR3 coding DNA: TGCGCCAGCACCCTTACAGGGTGGGGAACTGAAGCTTTCTTT.